The 3 T cell receptor beta chains reported below all come from one sample, sequenced in a study of OX40 agonist ivuxolimab in advanced cancers. Libraries were prepared by immunoSEQ multiplex PCR; TCRdb keeps only in-frame clonotypes and omits some of them. The repertoire holds just over 80,000 clones, with roughly 84% as singletons. Sample: CD4+ or CD8+ T cells sorted from blood, taken in a trial of the OX40 agonist ivuxolimab. Source of these receptors: an adult with an advanced solid tumor such as melanoma, head and neck, liver or kidney cancer.

This chain connects TRBV11-2 to TRBJ1-2, with 9 bases fitting TRBD1. The CDR3 is made up of 17 amino acids. V gave up 4 bases and J gave up 2 bases; unmatched junction bases: 11. Germline CDR1 is SGHAT and CDR2 is FQNNGV. In DNA, the CDR3 is TGTGCCAGCAGCTATTATTTCAGGACAGGGGTAAACTATGGCTACACCTTC. It codes for CASSYYFRTGVNYGYTF.

V gene TRBV2 combines with J gene TRBJ1-4, with D perhaps matching TRBD1 (5 bases). V was shortened by 7 bases and J by 4 bases, with 10 bases between the two germline ends. Germline values: CDR1 SNHLY, CDR2 FYNNEI. The CDR3 sequence is 13 residues long. CDR3 sequence: CASKGGGNEKLFF. DNA for the CDR3: TGTGCCAGCAAGGGTGGGGGTAATGAAAAACTGTTTTTT.

The table lists this clone with a few counts. This sequence joins TRBV14 and TRBJ1-2, with 7 bases lining up with TRBD1. The CDR3 length is 15 residues. Germline V gives CDR1 SGHDN, CDR2 FVKESK. The junction had 6 bases not matched to a gene; V was cut back by 1 base and J by 4 bases. The CDR3, as DNA: TGTGCCAGCAGCCAAGGCCCCGGGACAGTCTATGGCTACACCTTC. Translating gives CASSQGPGTVYGYTF.